Presented here are 15 T cell receptor beta chains from one specimen sequenced in a study of blood T cell repertoires in COVID-19. Repertoires were generated with immunoSEQ multiplex PCR, while TCRdb's copy carries only in-frame clones and drops some. The repertoire includes approximately 430,000 clones, roughly 85% of them detected once, and approximately 1.5% sits in the top ten. The sample comprised peripheral blood. Receptor source: a woman aged 25-40 years with active or convalescent COVID-19.

This sequence joins TRBV24-1 and TRBJ2-1; TRBD2 matches at 7 bases. There are 13 residues in the CDR3. Germline CDR1 and CDR2: KGHDR and SFDVKD. The J segment lost 7 bases and the V segment lost 9 bases, leaving 8 bases of the junction unmatched. The CDR3 is CATSGLPTNEQFF. CDR3 in DNA: TGTGCCACCTCGGGACTACCAACGAATGAGCAGTTCTTC.

This clone has only a few counts. The same CDR3 also results from other DNA sequences found in this sample. The V and J genes are TRBV27 and TRBJ1-1; 8 nucleotides line up with TRBD1. CDR1 is MNHEY, CDR2 SMNVEV, per germline (reference sequence). With V trimmed by 3 bases and J by 0 bases, 6 bases remained unmatched. This CDR3 comprises 16 residues. This CDR3 reads CASSLRTGPMNTEAFF. CDR3 nucleotide sequence: TGTGCCAGCAGTTTGCGGACAGGGCCCATGAACACTGAAGCTTTCTTT.

This chain uses TRBV27 with TRBJ2-7; TRBD2 aligns across 15 bases. Germline CDR1 is MNHEY and CDR2 is SMNVEV (reference sequence). Unmatched junction bases numbered 13, after V lost 4 bases and J lost 0 bases. The CDR3 runs 20 residues. CDR3 amino acids: CASSSRGGLAGGKFSYEQYF. In nucleotides, the CDR3 is TGTGCCAGCAGTTCGCGAGGGGGACTAGCGGGGGGCAAATTCTCCTACGAGCAGTACTTC.

The chain uses TRBV7-7 and TRBJ1-1; D gene ambiguous. CDR1 SSHAT and CDR2 FNYEAQ come from the germline V gene (reference sequence). The CDR3 sequence is 16 residues long. Trimming shortened V by 1 base and J by 0 bases, and 12 bases separated the two germline ends. For the CDR3, the DNA is TGTGCCAGCAGCTTAGGTTTTGGGAGGGTGAACACTGAAGCTTTCTTT. It specifies CASSLGFGRVNTEAFF.

The V gene is TRBV4-1, the J gene TRBJ1-2, with unresolved D. V gave up 1 base and J gave up 13 bases, with 22 bases separating them. The CDR3 is 15 amino acids. The germline gives CDR1 MGHRA, CDR2 YSYEKL. In DNA, the CDR3 is TGCGCCAGCAGCCAAGTGAATTTGGATTCTGGGAGGAGCACCTTC. This gives the protein CASSQVNLDSGRSTF.

V is TRBV10-2 and J is TRBJ1-1; 8 nucleotides match TRBD1. Germline V gives CDR1 WSHSY, CDR2 SAAADI. Trimming cost V 4 bases and J 3 bases; bases outside gene matches: 4. The CDR3 runs to 14 residues. The CDR3 protein is CASSGQGAYTEAFF. In DNA form, the CDR3 reads TGCGCCAGCAGTGGTCAGGGGGCGTACACTGAAGCTTTCTTT.

The chain employs TRBV7-9 and TRBJ2-3, with 7 bases fitting TRBD2. Trimming at V came to 4 bases and at J to 2 bases, leaving 12 bases not matched to a gene. This CDR3 has 17 amino acids. CDR1 and CDR2 (germline): SEHNR, FQNEAQ (reference sequence). DNA of the CDR3: TGTGCCAGCAGCTCTCTTCCCGGGACTATTCACACAGATACGCAGTATTTT. Its translation: CASSSLPGTIHTDTQYF.

This rearrangement joins TRBV6-5 to TRBJ2-5, with D perhaps matching TRBD1 (6 bases). V lost 5 bases and J 5 bases, leaving 18 bases between the germline ends. CDR3 length: 15 amino acids. CDR1 and CDR2 from the germline V gene are MNHEY and SVGAGI. CDR3 amino acids: CASSKQTGSWETQYF. CDR3 bases: TGTGCCAGCAGTAAACAGACAGGTTCTTGGGAGACCCAGTACTTC.

The chain combines TRBV11-2 with TRBJ2-1; D unclear. CDR3 length equals 14 residues. The V and J ends lost 0 bases and 8 bases respectively, with 11 bases between them. Looked up from germline, CDR1 is SGHAT and CDR2 is FQNNGV. CDR3 in amino acids: CASSLDSLVDEQFF. The CDR3 region has the DNA TGTGCCAGCAGCTTAGATAGCCTAGTCGATGAGCAGTTCTTC.

The chain is built from TRBV4-2 and TRBJ1-1, with D unclear. V lost 4 bases and J lost 8, with 17 bases in between. The CDR3 length is 14 residues. From germline, CDR1 is LGHNA and CDR2 YNFKEQ. The CDR3 spells CASSPEGETSEAFF. The CDR3 DNA reads TGTGCCAGCAGCCCGGAGGGCGAGACATCCGAAGCTTTCTTT.

The chain has TRBV7-8 and TRBJ2-5; 7 positions agree with TRBD2. The V gene's germline CDR1 is SGHVS and CDR2 FQNEAQ. The CDR3 loop spans 15 amino acids. After removal of 2 bases from V and 3 bases from J, the junction contained 6 bases not matched to a gene. Here the CDR3 reads CASSLRRDYKETQYF. CDR3 coding DNA: TGTGCCAGCAGCTTACGTCGGGACTATAAAGAGACCCAGTACTTC.

This chain links TRBV2 with TRBJ1-1, with 7 bases matching TRBD1. CDR1 SNHLY and CDR2 FYNNEI come from the germline V gene. The CDR3 covers 12 residues. V gave up 8 bases and J gave up 10 bases; unmatched junction bases: 10. CDR3 sequence: CASAPSTGTAFF. CDR3 in DNA: TGTGCCAGCGCCCCATCGACAGGGACAGCTTTCTTT. Supplemented by reference TRBV2 and TRBJ1-1, the full variable domain reads EPEVTQTPSHQVTQMGQEVILRCVPISNHLYFYWYRQILGQKVEFLVSFYNNEISEKSEIFDDQFSVERPDGSNFTLKIRSTKLEDSAMYFCASAPSTGTAFFGQGTRLTVV.

This rearrangement joins TRBV5-1 to TRBJ2-2; no clear D. The CDR3 sequence is 14 residues long. Germline assignment: CDR1 SGHRS and CDR2 YFSETQ. V gave up 5 bases and J gave up 0 bases, with 8 bases separating them. As DNA, the CDR3 is TGCGCCAGCAGTTGGAGCGCGAACACCGGGGAGCTGTTTTTT. This translates into CASSWSANTGELFF.

As regards this clone: This same CDR3 is encoded by further DNA sequences in the sample. The chain couples TRBV18 to TRBJ1-3; no reliable D call. The germline V and J ends were trimmed by 3 bases and 0 bases, with 6 bases remaining between them. Germline V gene data show CDR1 as KGHSH and CDR2 as LQKENI. The CDR3 is 14 residues long. The CDR3 here is CASSPQDSGNTIYF. The CDR3 nucleotides read TGTGCCAGCTCACCCCAGGACTCTGGAAACACCATATATTTT.

This clone came up a few times. The sample holds other DNA sequences that translate to the same CDR3. This chain uses TRBV3-1 (or the pseudogene TRBV3-2) with TRBJ1-5; 7 nucleotides align to TRBD1. The germline V gene has CDR1 LGHDT and CDR2 YNNKEL (reference sequence). The CDR3 has 14 amino acids. V lost 4 bases to trimming and J lost 4 bases; unmatched junction nucleotides: 4. CDR3 nucleotide sequence: TGTGCCAGCAGCCGGACAGGAGGGAATCAGCCCCAGCATTTT. Protein product: CASSRTGGNQPQHF.